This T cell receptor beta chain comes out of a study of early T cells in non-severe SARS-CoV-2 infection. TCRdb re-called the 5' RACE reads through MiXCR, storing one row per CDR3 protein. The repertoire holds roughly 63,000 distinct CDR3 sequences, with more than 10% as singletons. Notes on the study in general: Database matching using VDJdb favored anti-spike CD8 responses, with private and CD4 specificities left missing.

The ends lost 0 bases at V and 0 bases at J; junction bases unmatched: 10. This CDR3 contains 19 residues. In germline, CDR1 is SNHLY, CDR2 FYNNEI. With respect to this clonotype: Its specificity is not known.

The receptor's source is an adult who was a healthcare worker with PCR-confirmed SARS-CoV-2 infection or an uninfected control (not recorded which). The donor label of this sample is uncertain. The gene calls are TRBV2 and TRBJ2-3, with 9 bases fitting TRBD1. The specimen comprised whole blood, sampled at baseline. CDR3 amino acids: CASSEAWTGDPASTDTQYF. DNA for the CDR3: TGTGCCAGCAGTGAAGCCTGGACAGGGGACCCGGCTAGCACAGATACGCAGTATTTT.